What follows describes a single T cell receptor beta chain. Its antigen is unknown. CDR1 MDHEN and CDR2 SYDVKM come from the germline V gene. The length of the CDR3 is 16 residues. V lost 7 bases to trimming and J lost 8 bases; unmatched junction nucleotides: 11. Sequenced by immunoSEQ multiplex PCR; TCRdb stores in-frame clones only, minus some. The sample includes roughly 680,000 clones, 55% to 80% of them seen just once. This record comes from a study of shared clonotypes between healthy human individuals. Study-wide results and limits: Estimated richness was generally greater in naive than memory subsets.

V is TRBV28 and J is TRBJ2-1, with 13 bases aligning to TRBD2. Sequencing was done on a sample of memory CD4+ T cells sorted from blood. As to subset: CD45RA-negative fraction. This TCR was sampled from a woman aged 25 to 45 in good health. The CDR3 loop reads CASTISTSGRADEQFF. For the CDR3, the DNA is TGTGCCAGCACCATATCAACTAGCGGGAGGGCGGATGAGCAGTTCTTC.